This paragraph covers one T cell receptor beta chain sequence. The clone's antigen remains unknown. No much larger clone is present one base from it, and per-base qualities are unavailable. The source of the sample is a study of TIL therapy for anti-PD-1-resistant metastatic lung cancer (dated by TCRdb to about 2021). With respect to the entire study: Before any PD-1/PD-L1 blockade was given, tumors were harvested, nivolumab was then administered, and patients who progressed went on to receive lymphodepletion, an infusion of expanded TIL, and IL-2. A median age of approximately 50 years (range about 38-80) and a median tumor PD-L1 proportion score of 6% to 7% were recorded among enrolled patients. Most of the cohort had lung adenocarcinoma, a few tumors were EGFR-mutant and two were ALK-rearranged, and half of the patients were current or former smokers. Across the cohort, whole-exome sequencing showed a median non-synonymous tumor mutation burden of roughly 1.5 mutations per megabase. T cell receptor beta sequencing of tumor and peripheral blood served to follow clonotypes across the tumor, the expanded TIL product, and serial blood samples. What the study reported, not specific to this receptor: Clonotypes from the infused TIL partially replaced the baseline peripheral repertoire and then declined over months, and persistence showed no apparent association with response. The study protocol defined all tumor marker inferences as exploratory. The cohort was highly selected, including more treatment-naive, never-smoker and oncogene-addicted patients than is typical, which limits generalizability.

What this sample's time point label stands for: pre-treatment sample, taken before nivolumab and TIL therapy. A phase I trial run at two centers enrolled adults with stage 4 NSCLC between 2017 and early 2020. Samples were obtained from a single-arm, open-label phase I trial in which tumor-infiltrating lymphocyte therapy with nivolumab was evaluated in advanced non-small cell lung cancer. Blood mononuclear cells were isolated from EDTA tubes by Ficoll gradient and were snap-frozen as pellets, and DNA was extracted with a Qiagen mini-prep kit. The CDR3 runs 16 amino acids, cysteine and phenylalanine included. The CDR3 DNA has 48 bases and is translated from base 1. V has 0 bases trimmed and J has 5 bases trimmed; junction bases matching no gene number 10. Sequences LGHNA (CDR1) and YNFKEQ (CDR2) are obtained from the germline V gene. Using bias-controlled multiplex PCR with the immunoSEQ v3 hsTCRB kit, the TCR beta CDR3 regions were amplified from genomic DNA. TCR libraries were sequenced on an Illumina NextSeq 500 to around 2.1 million read pairs for survey level or roughly 5-6.5 million for deep level. The study's own analysis went as follows. Clonality was reported by immunoSEQ Analyzer software, which also assigned V, D and J genes and filtered out non-productive sequences. Repertoires of infused TIL and blood were compared using productive Simpson clonality and the Morisita overlap index of productive TRB rearrangements. Absolute clonotype counts in blood were estimated as lymphocyte count times CD3+ fraction times the clone's productive frequency. In TCRdb, the immuneACCESS table is reduced to in-frame sequences with V and J assigned. These tables do not hold every clone; where another copy was compared, an unresolved V gene accounts for under half, and the others remain unexplained. D and trimming were read from the DNA, whereas the V and J calls and clone size are those reported in that table. Here the sample has about 36,000 clones; 73% occur a single time. Under 7.5% of the sample goes to the ten largest clones.

This receptor was identified in a person aged 25 to 85 with non-small cell lung cancer. The starting material was blood, obtained at baseline. The chain links TRBV4-2 with TRBJ2-7; 7 bases in between match TRBD1. The CDR3: CASSQDLVQGSDEQYF. The sequenced DNA is TGTGCCAGCAGCCAAGATTTAGTACAGGGGTCTGACGAGCAGTACTTC.